One sample yielded the 31 T cell receptor beta chains listed below, sequenced in a study of CD8+ T cells in alopecia areata. Scientists pooled cutaneous lymph node cells and sorted them on CD4, CD8alpha, NKG2D, NKG2ACE and other markers. Extraction of RNA preceded its reverse transcription into cDNA, which served as the sequencing template. Assay used: immunoSEQ multiplex PCR; TCRdb lists only in-frame clones, some missing. The sample contains around 300,000 clones, none occurring once; more than 0.95% lies in the top ten. The sequenced material came from CD4+ T cells sorted from a lymph node. The source of these receptors is a C3H/HeJ mouse with alopecia areata. Mice of this strain are of MHC haplotype H2-k.

This clone appeared a few times. The germline and genes are mouse ones. The CDR3 end lies 4 residues beyond the end of the read and is filled in from the germline J gene. V is TRBV19 and J is TRBJ2-2; D gene unclear. The ends were cut back, 6 bases at V and 0 bases at J, with 9 bases in the middle. Germline values: CDR1 FNHDT, CDR2 SITEND (reference sequence). The CDR3 is 14 residues long. The CDR3 loop reads CASMTRANTGQLYF. The part of the CDR3 DNA that was read is TGTGCCAGCATGACAAGAGCAAACACCGGG.

Notes on this clone: Genes here carry mouse names. The CDR3 end is not reached by the read, which stops 4 residues before it; the germline J gene fills it in. This chain connects TRBV13-2 to TRBJ2-1; D not resolved. The CDR3 sequence is 15 residues long. Germline-derived CDR1 and CDR2 are NNHNN and SYGAGS (reference sequence). Trimming left V 3 bases short and J 0 bases short, with 10 bases between. The CDR3 DNA, read in part, is TGTGCCAGCGGTGGTACAGATTATAACTATGCT. Protein: CASGGTDYNYA. The entire CDR3 reads CASGGTDYNYAEQFF.

This clone was seen a few times. The gene names given are mouse names. With the read ending 4 residues before the CDR3 end, the germline J gene is used to fill in that end. This chain connects TRBV1 to TRBJ2-5; TRBD2 matches 9 bases. CDR3 length: 17 residues. Trimming removed 2 bases from V and 3 bases from J; junction bases left unmatched: 9. Germline-derived CDR1 and CDR2 are NSQYPW and LRSPGD (reference sequence). CDR3: CTCSANPSWGGQDTQYF. The part of the CDR3 DNA that was read is TGCACCTGCAGTGCAAACCCCTCCTGGGGGGGACAAGAC.

This clone was recorded a few times. Genes and germline are mouse. The CDR3 end lies 4 residues beyond the end of the read and is filled in from the germline J gene. V gene TRBV13-1 combines with J gene TRBJ2-1, with 9 nucleotides matching TRBD2. The CDR3 sequence is 16 residues long. V lost 0 bases and J lost 0; bases outside the gene matches: 1. Per germline, CDR1 NSHNY and CDR2 SYGAGN. CDR3 amino acids: CASSDGTGDNYAEQFF. The CDR3 bases that were read are TGTGCCAGCAGTGATGGGACTGGGGATAACTATGCT.

This clone occurred a few times. The gene symbols are mouse symbols. The read comes to an end 4 residues before the CDR3 does, leaving the germline J gene to fill in the end. Distinct nucleotide sequences in the sample also encode this CDR3. The chain recombines TRBV19 with TRBJ2-1; 10 bases map to TRBD2. Per the germline V gene, CDR1 is FNHDT and CDR2 is SITEND (reference sequence). V shed 3 bases and J 1 base; nucleotides not matched to a gene: 4. The CDR3 runs 16 residues. CDR3 amino acids: CASSRTGGGNYAEQFF. CDR3 DNA, as far as it was read: TGTGCCAGCAGTAGGACTGGGGGCGGGAACTATGCT.

In regard to this clone: Gene labels here are mouse ones. The read terminates 4 residues ahead of where the CDR3 ends, so the germline J gene completes it. V gene TRBV13-1 combines with J gene TRBJ1-2; perhaps TRBD1 as D (6 bases). Germline CDR1 reads NSHNY; CDR2 reads SYGAGN. The CDR3 length is 15 residues. The V end lost 0 bases, the J end lost 3 bases, and 12 bases lay between the germline ends. CDR3 bases read: TGTGCCAGCAGTGATGCAAGCAGGGGAGACTCC. Translation gives CASSDASRGDS. The entire CDR3 protein is CASSDASRGDSDYTF.

This clone was seen a few times. The gene names given are mouse names. The read stops 4 residues short of the end of the CDR3; the missing end is completed from the germline J gene. The chain employs TRBV1 and TRBJ2-1; D is possibly TRBD1 (6 bases). This CDR3 is built from 14 residues. Trimming pared 4 bases from V and 6 bases from J, leaving 13 bases between. Looked up from germline, CDR1 is NSQYPW and CDR2 is LRSPGD (reference sequence). CDR3 DNA, as far as it was read: TGCACCTGCAGTGTCCCAGGGGAAGGTGCT. It yields the protein CTCSVPGEGA. The full CDR3 protein reads CTCSVPGEGAEQFF.

A few counts support this clone. These gene names are mouse names. Other DNA sequences of this sample code for an identical CDR3. Here the CDR3 reads CASSWGYQDTQYF. CDR3 bases read: TGTGCCAGCAGCTGGGGATACCAAGAC. V is TRBV13-1 and J is TRBJ2-5; possibly TRBD2 for D (6 bases). The read gets to within 4 residues of the CDR3 end, and the germline J gene fills in the rest. V was pared by 5 bases and J by 1 base, with 8 bases between. CDR3 size: 13 residues. The germline gives CDR1 NSHNY, CDR2 SYGAGN.

This clone has more than one count but fewer than ten. The genes and germline here are from mouse. The read comes to an end 4 residues before the CDR3 does, leaving the germline J gene to fill in the end. Other DNA sequences in the sample encode the same CDR3. The chain employs TRBV17 and TRBJ2-7, with TRBD2 identical over 8 bases. CDR3 length equals 13 residues. Germline trimming cut 3 bases from V and 3 bases from J; bases unmatched to any gene: 1. The germline gives CDR1 MNHDT, CDR2 YYDKIL. The covered CDR3 bases are TGTGCTAGCAGTAGGCTGGGGGGCTAT. Translation: CASSRLGGY. The full-length CDR3 reads as CASSRLGGYEQYF.

A note on this clone: Mouse gene names apply. Read sequence stops 4 residues before the CDR3 end, and the germline J gene provides the missing end. V usage is TRBV13-3 and J usage is TRBJ1-1, with unresolved D. Trimming cost V 4 bases and J 0 bases, with 4 bases left between them. The CDR3 runs 12 residues. Germline values: CDR1 NNHDY, CDR2 SYVADS. The DNA read from the CDR3 is TGTGCCAGCAGTCTTGCAAACACA. Amino acid sequence: CASSLANT. The whole CDR3 sequence is CASSLANTEVFF.

This clone showed up just a few times. Gene names follow the mouse nomenclature. The CDR3 end is not reached by the read, which stops 4 residues before it; the germline J gene fills it in. This same CDR3 is encoded by further DNA sequences in the sample. The chain is built from TRBV13-3 and TRBJ2-7; 10 bases are shared with TRBD1. This CDR3 comprises 14 residues. The V gene's germline CDR1 is NNHDY and CDR2 SYVADS. The CDR3 DNA, read in part, is TGTGCCAGCAGTGAGAGGGACAGGGGATAT. Amino acid sequence: CASSERDRGY. The entire CDR3 sequence reads CASSERDRGYEQYF.

As to this clone: Mouse gene names and germline throughout. Partial CDR3 DNA: TGTGCCAGCCTACAGGCAAACACCGGG. This encodes CASLQANTG. The CDR3, in full, reads CASLQANTGQLYF. The chain employs TRBV19 and TRBJ2-2; possibly TRBD1 for D (5 bases). The CDR3 extends 4 residues past the end of the read, so its final part is completed from the germline J gene. CDR1 is FNHDT, CDR2 SITEND, per germline (reference sequence). The CDR3 length is 13 residues. Trimming removed 7 bases from V and 0 bases from J, with 7 bases in between.

This clone was seen a few times. The germline and genes are mouse ones. The CDR3 end lies 4 residues beyond the end of the read and is filled in from the germline J gene. The chain has TRBV19 and TRBJ2-3; 7 nucleotides agree with TRBD1. Germline loops: CDR1 FNHDT, CDR2 SITEND (reference sequence). V was clipped by 4 bases and J by 1 base; unmatched bases: 6. The length of the CDR3 is 15 residues. Partial CDR3 DNA: TGTGCCAGCAGTCCACAGGGGTTGGGTGCAGAA. It translates to CASSPQGLGAE. The whole CDR3 sequence reads CASSPQGLGAETLYF.

This clone came up a few times. Mouse germline and gene names are used. Coverage ceases 4 residues before the CDR3 finishes, and the germline J gene fills in the end. The V gene is TRBV1, the J gene TRBJ2-3; no clear D gene. The CDR3 length is 14 residues. The germline V gene has CDR1 NSQYPW and CDR2 LRSPGD (reference sequence). V lost 3 bases to trimming and J lost 0 bases, with 7 bases between them. CDR3: CTCSAWRSAETLYF. The CDR3 DNA, read in part, is TGCACCTGCAGTGCCTGGCGTAGTGCAGAA. Together with reference TRBV1 and TRBJ2-3, the CDR3 gives the full variable domain: VTLLEQNPRWRLVPRGQAVNLRCILKNSQYPWMSWYQQDLQKQLQWLFTLRSPGDKEVKSLPGADYLATRVTDTELRLQVANMSQGRTLYCTCSAWRSAETLYFGSGTRLTVL.

Comment on this clone: The gene symbols are mouse symbols. The read ends 4 residues early relative to the CDR3; the germline J gene fills the gap. J is TRBJ2-1 and V is TRBV13-1; 8 bases fit TRBD2. J gave up 2 bases and V 9 bases, and 7 bases lay outside the gene matches. Germline CDR1 NSHNY, CDR2 SYGAGN. The CDR3 has 14 residues. The CDR3 sequence: CATTGGPYYAEQFF. The sequenced CDR3 bases are TGTGCCACAACTGGGGGTCCCTACTATGCT.

The table lists this clone with a few counts. A much bigger clone sits one base away, suggesting this may be a read error. The listed genes are named as in mouse. The read gets to within 4 residues of the CDR3 end, and the germline J gene fills in the rest. Different DNA sequences within this sample yield the same CDR3. The chain combines TRBV19 with TRBJ2-1, with a possible D match to TRBD1 (6 bases). V lost 4 bases, J lost 1 base, and 6 bases lay in between. Germline CDR1 and CDR2: FNHDT and SITEND (reference sequence). The CDR3 covers 13 residues. This CDR3 reads CASSQGNYAEQFF. The sequenced part of the CDR3 DNA is TGTGCCAGCAGTCAGGGGAACTATGCT.

This clone has more than one count but fewer than ten. Gene names and germline match the mouse. The identical CDR3 is also encoded by other nucleotide sequences in the sample. CDR3 sequence: CASRQGYTEVFF. Incomplete CDR3 DNA: TGTGCCAGTAGACAGGGTTACACA. The chain is built from TRBV13-1 and TRBJ1-1, with 7 bases fitting TRBD1. The read halts 4 residues ahead of the CDR3 end, with the missing end drawn from the germline J gene. Germline values: CDR1 NSHNY, CDR2 SYGAGN. J lost 3 bases, V lost 8 bases, and 4 bases had no gene match. CDR3 length equals 12 residues.

This clone was seen a handful of times. Mouse gene names apply. CDR3 amino acids: CASGDVQGRNAEQFF. Partial CDR3 DNA: TGTGCCAGCGGTGATGTCCAGGGTCGAAATGCT. The chain recombines TRBV13-2 with TRBJ2-1, with D possibly matching TRBD1 (5 bases). Coverage ceases 4 residues before the CDR3 finishes, and the germline J gene fills in the end. The germline V gene encodes CDR1 NNHNN and CDR2 SYGAGS (reference sequence). V was trimmed by 0 bases and J by 5 bases, leaving 12 bases between them. The CDR3 consists of 15 residues.

This clone was seen a few times. The gene symbols are mouse symbols. The CDR3 end falls 4 residues outside the read, so it is completed with the germline J gene. The V call is TRBV13-1, the J call TRBJ2-7; tentative D call: TRBD1 (6 bases). Trimming took 7 bases from V and 3 from J, leaving 14 bases between them. Germline lookup yields CDR1 NSHNY and CDR2 SYGAGN. The CDR3 sequence is 13 residues long. The CDR3 here is CASGRDTLYEQYF. The CDR3 DNA, read in part, is TGTGCCAGCGGGCGGGACACCCTCTAT.

This clone showed up just a few times. The listed genes are named as in mouse. The sequence runs out 4 residues before the end of the CDR3; the remainder is reconstructed from the germline J gene. The chain joins TRBV17 to TRBJ2-1, with no clear D. Trimming pared 0 bases from V and 1 base from J, leaving 10 bases between. The germline V gene encodes CDR1 MNHDT and CDR2 YYDKIL. The CDR3 runs to 16 residues. CDR3 DNA, as far as it was read: TGTGCTAGCAGTAGAGATCTCCAGGAAAACTATGCT. Protein sequence: CASSRDLQENYA. The whole CDR3 protein is CASSRDLQENYAEQFF.

This clone was picked up a small number of times. These gene names are mouse names. Read sequence stops 4 residues before the CDR3 end, and the germline J gene provides the missing end. The J gene is TRBJ1-1, the V gene TRBV1; tentative D call: TRBD1 (5 bases). The CDR3 extends over 14 amino acids. In germline, CDR1 is NSQYPW, CDR2 LRSPGD (reference sequence). The CDR3 region is CTCSADRREKEVFF. The CDR3 bases that were read are TGCACCTGCAGTGCAGACCGCAGGGAGAAA.

With regard to this clone: Gene names and germline match the mouse. The CDR3 end lies 4 residues beyond the end of the read and is filled in from the germline J gene. Other nucleotide sequences from this sample produce the same CDR3. This chain uses TRBV31 with TRBJ1-2; TRBD1 matches 9 bases. Trimming took 0 bases from V and 1 from J; bases not matched to a gene: 0. CDR1 and CDR2 (germline): GKSSPN, SITVG. The CDR3 has 14 residues. Partial CDR3 DNA: TGTGCCTGGAGTCTGGGACAGGGAAACTCC. The encoded protein is CAWSLGQGNS. The full CDR3 protein reads CAWSLGQGNSDYTF.

A remark on this clone: The gene symbols are mouse symbols. The CDR3 end falls 4 residues outside the read, so it is completed with the germline J gene. The chain couples TRBV13-3 to TRBJ2-3, with 9 nucleotides matching TRBD2. V was pared by 1 base and J by 0 bases, with 3 bases of the junction left unmatched. CDR3 length equals 16 residues. Germline CDR1 reads NNHDY; CDR2 reads SYVADS. CDR3 DNA, as far as it was read: TGTGCCAGCAGTGATCTCTGGGGGGGTAGTGCAGAA. Amino acids: CASSDLWGGSAE. The CDR3, in full, reads CASSDLWGGSAETLYF.

Remarks on this clone: The listed genes are named as in mouse. The CDR3 end is not reached by the read, which stops 4 residues before it; the germline J gene fills it in. The V and J genes are TRBV1 and TRBJ2-2; 7 bases match TRBD1. The CDR3 covers 15 residues. Germline V gives CDR1 NSQYPW, CDR2 LRSPGD (reference sequence). Trimming cost V 4 bases and J 4 bases; bases outside gene matches: 6. The CDR3 sequence is CTCSGDREGTGQLYF. The DNA read from the CDR3 is TGCACCTGCAGTGGAGACAGGGAGGGCACCGGG. Using reference TRBV1 and TRBJ2-2 for the parts outside the CDR3, the full variable domain is VTLLEQNPRWRLVPRGQAVNLRCILKNSQYPWMSWYQQDLQKQLQWLFTLRSPGDKEVKSLPGADYLATRVTDTELRLQVANMSQGRTLYCTCSGDREGTGQLYFGEGSKLTVL.

This clone turned up a few times. Gene names follow the mouse nomenclature. Coverage ceases 4 residues before the CDR3 finishes, and the germline J gene fills in the end. The chain employs TRBV5 and TRBJ2-3; 12 positions match TRBD1. Germline V gene sequence: CDR1 LGHNA, CDR2 YNLKQL (reference sequence). The J segment lost 0 bases and the V segment lost 4 bases, leaving 8 bases of the junction unmatched. This CDR3 has 18 residues. CDR3 loop: CASSPGTGGAGSAETLYF. CDR3 bases read: TGTGCCAGCAGCCCCGGGACAGGGGGCGCGGGTAGTGCAGAA.

This clone was picked up a small number of times. Gene names are mouse gene names. The CDR3 end falls 4 residues outside the read, so it is completed with the germline J gene. The genes are TRBV5 and TRBJ1-1; TRBD1 is a possible D gene (6 bases). Germline CDR1 and CDR2: LGHNA and YNLKQL (reference sequence). This CDR3 comprises 12 residues. CDR3 sequence: CASRKGQTEVFF. Incomplete CDR3 DNA: TGTGCCAGCAGGAAGGGACAAACA.

This clone was counted a few times. Each gene name is a mouse one. The read falls 3 residues short of the CDR3 end, and the missing part is taken from the germline J gene. The chain is built from TRBV13-3 and TRBJ1-6; a weak D match, TRBD1 (5 bases). TRBJ1-6 carries the ORF label, with uncertain function. CDR1 is NNHDY, CDR2 SYVADS, per germline. Trimming removed 2 bases from V and 8 bases from J, with 8 bases in between. The CDR3 extends over 13 amino acids. CDR3 sequence: CASSERGDSPLYF. CDR3 bases read: TGTGCCAGCAGTGAGAGGGGTGATTCGCCC.

To note about this clone: Gene and germline names: mouse. The read finishes 3 residues shy of the CDR3 end, and the germline J gene is used to complete it. This sequence joins TRBV1 and TRBJ1-6; 7 positions agree with TRBD1. TRBJ1-6 is flagged as an ORF with uncertain function. There are 15 residues in the CDR3. After removal of 6 bases from V and 0 bases from J, the junction contained 2 bases not matched to a gene. The germline gives CDR1 NSQYPW, CDR2 LRSPGD (reference sequence). CDR3 bases read: TGCACCTGCAGCGACAGGGCTTCCTATAATTCGCCC. Its translation is CTCSDRASYNSP. The entire CDR3 sequence reads CTCSDRASYNSPLYF.

In the case of this clone: Each gene name is a mouse one. The read ends 4 residues shy of where the CDR3 ends; the end is completed using the germline J gene. V and J are TRBV13-3 and TRBJ2-7, with 9 bases that match TRBD2. Germline lookup yields CDR1 NNHDY and CDR2 SYVADS. Germline trimming cut 5 bases from V and 0 bases from J; bases unmatched to any gene: 3. The CDR3 extends over 14 amino acids. CDR3 bases read: TGTGCCAGCAGCCCGGGACTGGGCTCCTAT. This encodes CASSPGLGSY. The complete CDR3 sequence is CASSPGLGSYEQYF.

A note on this clone: Genes here carry mouse names. This CDR3 is also generated by other DNA sequences in the sample. CDR3 region: CASSPQGTEVFF. The part of the CDR3 DNA that was read is TGTGCCAGCAGCCCACAGGGGACA. The chain has TRBV19 and TRBJ1-1, with 7 bases identical to TRBD1. The CDR3 is cut off 4 residues early in the read; its end comes from the germline J gene. The CDR3 totals 12 residues. Germline V lookup: CDR1 FNHDT, CDR2 SITEND (reference sequence).

Comment on this clone: Germline and genes: mouse. The CDR3 goes on 4 residues after the read ends, and that part is filled in from the germline J gene. The chain employs TRBV31 and TRBJ2-3, with 11 bases aligning to TRBD2. Trimming at V came to 3 bases and at J to 0 bases, leaving 5 bases not matched to a gene. CDR1 GKSSPN and CDR2 SITVG come from the germline V gene. CDR3 length: 16 residues. The CDR3 DNA, read in part, is TGTGCCTGGAGCCCGACTGGGGGGGATAGTGCAGAA. Translation gives CAWSPTGGDSAE. The whole CDR3 sequence reads CAWSPTGGDSAETLYF.